This T cell receptor beta chain emerged from a study of T cells in Graves' hyperthyroidism and ophthalmopathy. Germline CDR1 reads MNHEY; CDR2 reads SVGAGI. J was trimmed by 6 bases and V by 0 bases; bases with no gene match: 7. CDR3 size: 15 residues. Authors of the study amplified TCR beta CDR3 regions from RNA transcripts. Carried out on the TCR CDR3, a first-round RT-PCR used the HTBI primer set. A single record per CDR3 protein comes from TCRdb applying MiXCR to the multiplex PCR reads. Of 550,000 to 600,000 distinct CDR3 sequences in the sample, 46% were seen once. The specimen was peripheral blood or thyroid tissue (not recorded which). The receptor was derived from an adult woman with Graves' disease, either hyperthyroidism or ophthalmopathy (not recorded which). The chain combines TRBV6-5 with TRBJ1-2; 7 bases are shared with TRBD1. CDR3 bases: TGTGCCAGCAGTTACTCCAGGGGGGTAGGAAATGGCTACACCTTC. Its protein is CASSYSRGVGNGYTF.